This is a list of T cell receptor beta chains from one sample in a study of cytomegalovirus exposure and HLA in healthy donors. TCRdb's table, derived via immunoSEQ multiplex PCR, lists solely in-frame clones and lacks some. Of over 150,000 clones in the sample, around 80% were seen once. The sequenced sample was PBMCs. The receptors were sampled from a man younger than 35 in good health and CMV-seronegative. Each CDR3 is given with its conserved first and last residue. The order of the fields is clone size, V gene, D gene, J gene, CDR3 protein, CDR3 DNA. D genes are given only for firm matches. Not all rows give a size; the values are once, few, many and, for expanded clones, a class.

clone_size: NA
v_call: TRBV10-3
d_call: TRBD1
j_call: TRBJ1-6
cdr3_aa: CAISEGATGNSPLHF
cdr3_nt: TGTGCCATCAGCGAGGGGGCGACAGGAAATTCACCCCTCCACTTT

clone_size: NA
v_call: TRBV4-3
d_call: NA
j_call: TRBJ1-4
cdr3_aa: CASSQWRGEKLFF
cdr3_nt: TGCGCCAGCAGCCAGTGGCGGGGTGAAAAACTGTTTTTT

clone_size: once
v_call: TRBV20-1
d_call: NA
j_call: TRBJ2-1
cdr3_aa: CSARDLDEQFF
cdr3_nt: TGCAGTGCTAGAGACCTCGATGAGCAGTTCTTC

clone_size: NA
v_call: TRBV30
d_call: NA
j_call: TRBJ2-1
cdr3_aa: CAWSVQGTRYNEQFF
cdr3_nt: TGTGCCTGGAGTGTACAAGGGACTCGCTACAATGAGCAGTTCTTC

clone_size: NA
v_call: TRBV7-2
d_call: NA
j_call: TRBJ2-1
cdr3_aa: CASSSYARGSYNEQFF
cdr3_nt: TGTGCCAGCAGCTCATACGCGAGAGGCTCCTACAATGAGCAGTTCTTC

clone_size: NA
v_call: TRBV14
d_call: NA
j_call: TRBJ2-5
cdr3_aa: CASSQRGGGVETQYF
cdr3_nt: TGTGCCAGCAGCCAGAGGGGAGGCGGGGTAGAGACCCAGTACTTC

clone_size: NA
v_call: TRBV5-1
d_call: NA
j_call: TRBJ1-3
cdr3_aa: CASSLAAGHGNTIYF
cdr3_nt: TGCGCCAGCAGCTTGGCCGCAGGGCATGGAAACACCATATATTTT

clone_size: NA
v_call: TRBV19
d_call: NA
j_call: TRBJ1-1
cdr3_aa: CASSWAGMNTEAFF
cdr3_nt: TGTGCCAGTAGTTGGGCGGGAATGAACACTGAAGCTTTCTTT

clone_size: NA
v_call: TRBV7-9
d_call: TRBD1
j_call: TRBJ2-1
cdr3_aa: CASSLSRTGPNEQFF
cdr3_nt: TGTGCCAGCAGCTTGAGCAGGACAGGCCCGAATGAGCAGTTCTTC

clone_size: NA
v_call: TRBV9
d_call: TRBD1
j_call: TRBJ2-7
cdr3_aa: CASSAAGTGLYEQYF
cdr3_nt: TGTGCCAGCAGCGCAGCCGGGACAGGCCTCTACGAGCAGTACTTC

clone_size: NA
v_call: TRBV11-2
d_call: TRBD1
j_call: TRBJ2-1
cdr3_aa: CASSLGTGDGNEQFF
cdr3_nt: TGTGCCAGCAGCCTCGGGACAGGGGATGGCAATGAGCAGTTCTTC

clone_size: NA
v_call: TRBV5-6
d_call: NA
j_call: TRBJ2-7
cdr3_aa: CASTPDPAMESYEQYF
cdr3_nt: TGTGCCAGCACCCCCGATCCAGCTATGGAGTCCTACGAGCAGTACTTC

clone_size: NA
v_call: TRBV2
d_call: TRBD1
j_call: TRBJ2-7
cdr3_aa: CAIPMRDRVYEQYF
cdr3_nt: TGTGCCATCCCTATGAGGGACAGGGTATACGAGCAGTACTTC

clone_size: NA
v_call: TRBV11-2
d_call: NA
j_call: TRBJ2-7
cdr3_aa: CASSLDAPGEYYEQYF
cdr3_nt: TGTGCCAGCAGCTTAGATGCGCCCGGAGAGTACTACGAGCAGTACTTC

clone_size: once
v_call: TRBV7-3
d_call: NA
j_call: TRBJ2-1
cdr3_aa: CASSLGARDEQFF
cdr3_nt: TGTGCCAGCAGCTTGGGAGCCCGAGATGAGCAGTTCTTC

clone_size: NA
v_call: TRBV5-8
d_call: TRBD1
j_call: TRBJ2-3
cdr3_aa: CASSPWDRGRDTQYF
cdr3_nt: TGTGCCAGCAGCCCGTGGGACAGGGGGCGAGATACGCAGTATTTT

clone_size: NA
v_call: TRBV29-1
d_call: NA
j_call: TRBJ1-4
cdr3_aa: CSVTNRDGEKLFF
cdr3_nt: TGCAGCGTCACGAACAGGGACGGTGAAAAACTGTTTTTT

clone_size: once
v_call: TRBV13
d_call: NA
j_call: TRBJ1-1
cdr3_aa: CASSPLLAGPDTEAFF
cdr3_nt: TGTGCCAGCAGCCCCCTCCTTGCTGGTCCGGACACTGAAGCTTTCTTT

clone_size: NA
v_call: TRBV7-2
d_call: NA
j_call: TRBJ1-5
cdr3_aa: CASSSGTLSNQPQHF
cdr3_nt: TGTGCCAGCAGCTCAGGGACACTTAGCAATCAGCCCCAGCATTTT

clone_size: NA
v_call: TRBV27
d_call: NA
j_call: TRBJ2-7
cdr3_aa: CASRPGGRHYEQYF
cdr3_nt: TGTGCCAGCCGTCCCGGGGGTAGGCACTACGAGCAGTACTTC

clone_size: once
v_call: TRBV9
d_call: NA
j_call: TRBJ1-4
cdr3_aa: CASSVGLTGGEKLFF
cdr3_nt: TGTGCCAGCAGCGTAGGCCTGACCGGAGGTGAAAAACTGTTTTTT

clone_size: NA
v_call: TRBV6-4
d_call: NA
j_call: TRBJ1-1
cdr3_aa: CASPSKGLNTEAFF
cdr3_nt: TGTGCCAGCCCCTCCAAGGGGTTGAACACTGAAGCTTTCTTT

clone_size: NA
v_call: TRBV6-5
d_call: NA
j_call: TRBJ2-1
cdr3_aa: CASSYGGAGDEQFF
cdr3_nt: TGTGCCAGCAGTTACGGGGGGGCTGGGGATGAGCAGTTCTTC

clone_size: NA
v_call: TRBV28
d_call: NA
j_call: TRBJ1-2
cdr3_aa: CASSLPVAGFGYGYTF
cdr3_nt: TGTGCCAGCAGTTTACCCGTAGCTGGGTTCGGCTATGGCTACACCTTC

clone_size: NA
v_call: TRBV19
d_call: NA
j_call: TRBJ1-1
cdr3_aa: CASRFLGGTEAFF
cdr3_nt: TGTGCCAGTAGGTTCTTGGGGGGCACTGAAGCTTTCTTT